This TCR beta chain derives from a study of T cells expressing NK-cell markers. On this clonotype itself: What it recognizes is unknown.

This CDR3 region has 12 residues. Germline loops: CDR1 SEHNR, CDR2 FQNEAQ (reference sequence). TCRdb reprocessed the 5' RACE reads, keeping one entry per CDR3 protein, no DNA. Recorded for this sample: some 190,000 distinct CDR3 sequences. Overall study results and limits: These clonotypes, the leaders elsewhere, also led the CD3+CD56-NKG2C+ fraction in a handful of donors.

The clonotype originates from a man aged 18-70 years in good health. The sample taken for sequencing was blood T cells: a sorted CD56 or NKG2C T cell subset, CD4+ or CD8+ T cells, or bulk PBMC T cells (not recorded which). The chain is built from TRBV7-9 and TRBJ2-7; TCRdb designates TRBD1, a call that cannot be tested without DNA. CDR3: CASSEGTYEQYF.